These T cell receptor beta chains were read from a single sample in a study of T cells and Merkel cell carcinoma outcomes. Produced via immunoSEQ multiplex PCR; TCRdb's table is partial and in-frame only. Counted here are around 14,000 clones, roughly 92% occurring once; the ten biggest clones make up about 2%. Sequences were obtained from tumor tissue from Merkel cell carcinoma. The receptors stem from a human donor with Merkel cell carcinoma. CDR3s include the opening cysteine and the closing phenylalanine or tryptophan. A D gene is named only where the DNA matches it firmly.

v_call: TRBV4-3
j_call: TRBJ1-3
d_call: .
cdr3_nt: TGCGCCAGCAGCCAGCGCCAGGGTAATGGAAACACCATATATTTT
cdr3_aa: CASSQRQGNGNTIYF

v_call: TRBV11-3
j_call: TRBJ1-1
d_call: .
cdr3_nt: TGTGCCAGCAGCTTAGAAGTAGGTGAAGCTTTCTTT
cdr3_aa: CASSLEVGEAFF

v_call: TRBV21-1
j_call: TRBJ2-1
d_call: .
cdr3_nt: TGTGCCAGCAGCAAAGCGCTTTCGGGTCTAGCGGACTACAATGAGCAGTTCTTC
cdr3_aa: CASSKALSGLADYNEQFF

v_call: TRBV2
j_call: TRBJ2-5
d_call: .
cdr3_nt: TGTGCCAGTGGCATCCAAGAGACCCAGTACTTC
cdr3_aa: CASGIQETQYF

v_call: TRBV30
j_call: TRBJ1-6
d_call: TRBD1
cdr3_nt: TGTGCCCGGAGTGTAGGGACAGCTGGAATTTCACCCCTCCACTTT
cdr3_aa: CARSVGTAGISPLHF

v_call: TRBV30
j_call: TRBJ1-2
d_call: .
cdr3_nt: TGTGCCTGGAGTGTGGCCGGGACCCACTATGGCTACACCTTC
cdr3_aa: CAWSVAGTHYGYTF

v_call: TRBV7-9
j_call: TRBJ1-1
d_call: .
cdr3_nt: TGTGCCAGCAGCTTAGATTCCGGGCGGACAAAGGCCACTGAAGCTTTCTTT
cdr3_aa: CASSLDSGRTKATEAFF

v_call: TRBV6-1
j_call: TRBJ1-2
d_call: .
cdr3_nt: TGTGCCAGCAGTGAAGCGTGGTGGGACTATGGCTACACCTTC
cdr3_aa: CASSEAWWDYGYTF

v_call: TRBV30
j_call: TRBJ1-5
d_call: .
cdr3_nt: TGTGCCTGGAGTTCAGTTCCCCAGACTCAGCCCCAGCATTTT
cdr3_aa: CAWSSVPQTQPQHF

v_call: TRBV7-6
j_call: TRBJ2-7
d_call: .
cdr3_nt: TGTGCCAGCAGCCGAAATGTGCAGGCCGAGCAGTACTTC
cdr3_aa: CASSRNVQAEQYF

v_call: TRBV5-6
j_call: TRBJ1-2
d_call: TRBD1
cdr3_nt: TGTGCCAGCAGCCAAAGACAGGGCCAAGGCTATGGCTACACCTTC
cdr3_aa: CASSQRQGQGYGYTF

v_call: TRBV28
j_call: TRBJ2-7
d_call: TRBD2
cdr3_nt: TGTGCCAGCAGTTTCAGTCTAGCGGGGCTCTCCTACGAGCAGTACTTC
cdr3_aa: CASSFSLAGLSYEQYF

v_call: TRBV30
j_call: TRBJ1-1
d_call: TRBD1
cdr3_nt: TGTGCCTGGAACTCTTATAGGGGGCGGCGGACTGAAGCTTTCTTT
cdr3_aa: CAWNSYRGRRTEAFF

v_call: TRBV9
j_call: TRBJ2-5
d_call: TRBD2
cdr3_nt: TGTGCCAGCAGCGTAGGGACTAGCGGGGGTCAAGAGACCCAGTACTTC
cdr3_aa: CASSVGTSGGQETQYF

v_call: TRBV7-9
j_call: TRBJ2-1
d_call: .
cdr3_nt: TGTGCCAGCAGAAAGTCTGGAAATGAGCAGTTCTTC
cdr3_aa: CASRKSGNEQFF

v_call: TRBV15
j_call: TRBJ1-2
d_call: TRBD1
cdr3_nt: TGTGCCACTAGCAGAGGACAGGTCTATGGCTACACCTTC
cdr3_aa: CATSRGQVYGYTF

v_call: TRBV5-4
j_call: TRBJ2-1
d_call: .
cdr3_nt: TGTACCAGCAGCTTGGTGGCGGAGCAGTTCTTC
cdr3_aa: CTSSLVAEQFF

v_call: TRBV28
j_call: TRBJ2-5
d_call: TRBD1
cdr3_nt: TGTGCCAGCAGTTTCTCCTGGTCAGGGGGCGAAGAGACCCAGTACTTC
cdr3_aa: CASSFSWSGGEETQYF

v_call: TRBV7-2
j_call: TRBJ1-5
d_call: TRBD1
cdr3_nt: TGTGCCAGCAGCCTCGGGACAGGGGGGATTTATAGCAATCAGCCCCAGCATTTT
cdr3_aa: CASSLGTGGIYSNQPQHF